This is a list of T cell receptor beta chains from one sample in a study of PD-1 blockade in mismatch repair-deficient tumors. TCRdb's table, derived via immunoSEQ multiplex PCR, lists solely in-frame clones and lacks some. The sample lists about 79,000 clones, roughly 80% occurring once. The sample consisted of peripheral blood, taken 44 weeks after starting pembrolizumab. The receptors stem from an adult with mismatch repair-deficient cancer. The conserved cysteine and the conserved F or W are not part of the CDR3 here. Each record gives: CDR3 length, V gene, J gene, CDR3 protein.

12	TRBV5-1	TRBJ2-1	ASSSSGTYNEQF
13	TRBV7-9	TRBJ1-2	ASSPPQTGAVGYT
11	TRBV6-5	TRBJ1-1	ASSYQMTTEAF
9	TRBV27	TRBJ1-1	ASIGTGGAF
12	TRBV5-4	TRBJ2-6	ASSSGSGANVLT
11	TRBV5-6	TRBJ2-7	ASSLDWGGEQY
13	TRBV9	TRBJ2-5	ASSSRLAGTETQY
17	TRBV12-5	TRBJ2-7	ASGLVPGLGGGISYEQY
14	TRBV6-5	TRBJ1-6	ASSYITGSYNSPLH
12	TRBV15	TRBJ1-4	ATSRQLANEKLF
13	TRBV5-6	TRBJ1-1	ASSLAGGWNTEAF
15	TRBV5-6	TRBJ2-4	ASRLLAGGLAKNIQY
12	TRBV5-1	TRBJ1-1	ASSLGAGNTEAF
10	TRBV2	TRBJ1-5	ASSSLNQPQH
14	TRBV7-7	TRBJ2-7	ASSLAAGGSSYEQY
13	TRBV19	TRBJ2-7	ASSTCSGWWCEQY
14	TRBV6-5	TRBJ2-7	ASSYSLDRTTYEQY